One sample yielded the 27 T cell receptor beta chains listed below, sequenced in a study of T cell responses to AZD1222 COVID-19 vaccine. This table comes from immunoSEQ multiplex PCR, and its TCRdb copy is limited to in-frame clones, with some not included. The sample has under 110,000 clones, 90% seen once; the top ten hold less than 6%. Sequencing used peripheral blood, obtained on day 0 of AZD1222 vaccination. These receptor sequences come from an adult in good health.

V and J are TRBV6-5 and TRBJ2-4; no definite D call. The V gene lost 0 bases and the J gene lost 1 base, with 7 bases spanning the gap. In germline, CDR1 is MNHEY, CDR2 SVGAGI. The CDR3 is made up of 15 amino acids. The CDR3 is CASSYSIGAKNIQYF. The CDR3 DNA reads TGTGCCAGCAGTTACTCGATCGGGGCCAAAAACATTCAGTACTTC.

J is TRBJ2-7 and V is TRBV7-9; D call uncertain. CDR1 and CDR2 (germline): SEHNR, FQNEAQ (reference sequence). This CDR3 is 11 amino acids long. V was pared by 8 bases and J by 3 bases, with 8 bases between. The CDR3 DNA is TGTGCCAGCGGAAAGAGCTACGAGCAGTACTTC. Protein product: CASGKSYEQYF.

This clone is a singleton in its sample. The CDR3 bases are TGTGCCAGTAGGGCCCAGGGAATATCGAACACCGGGGAGCTGTTTTTT. This sequence encodes CASRAQGISNTGELFF. The rearrangement links TRBV19 to TRBJ2-2; possibly TRBD1 for D (5 bases). Germline assignment: CDR1 LNHDA and CDR2 SQIVND (reference sequence). Trimming removed 6 bases at V and 0 bases at J, with 14 bases between. The CDR3 runs 16 residues. The full variable domain, its missing parts supplied by reference TRBV19 and TRBJ2-2, is DGGITQSPKYLFRKEGQNVTLSCEQNLNHDAMYWYRQDPGQGLRLIYYSQIVNDFQKGDIAEGYSVSREKKESFPLTVTSAQKNPTAFYLCASRAQGISNTGELFFGEGSRLTVL.

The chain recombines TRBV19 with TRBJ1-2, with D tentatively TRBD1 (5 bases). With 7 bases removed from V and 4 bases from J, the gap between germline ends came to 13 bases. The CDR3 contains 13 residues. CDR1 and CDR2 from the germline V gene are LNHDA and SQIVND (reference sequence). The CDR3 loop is CASTSGISYGYTF. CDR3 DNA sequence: TGTGCCAGTACGTCAGGGATTTCCTATGGCTACACCTTC.

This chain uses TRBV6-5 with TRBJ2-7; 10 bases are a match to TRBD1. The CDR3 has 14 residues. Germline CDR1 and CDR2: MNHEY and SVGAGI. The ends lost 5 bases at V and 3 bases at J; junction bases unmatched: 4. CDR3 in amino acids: CASSPRTGGYEQYF. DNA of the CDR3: TGTGCCAGCAGTCCGCGGACAGGGGGCTACGAGCAGTACTTC.

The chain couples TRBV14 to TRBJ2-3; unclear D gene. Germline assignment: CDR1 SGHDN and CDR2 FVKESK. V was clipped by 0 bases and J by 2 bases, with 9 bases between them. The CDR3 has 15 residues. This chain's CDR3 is CASSQDRQLTDTQYF. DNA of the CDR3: TGTGCCAGCAGCCAAGATCGGCAGCTCACAGATACGCAGTATTTT.

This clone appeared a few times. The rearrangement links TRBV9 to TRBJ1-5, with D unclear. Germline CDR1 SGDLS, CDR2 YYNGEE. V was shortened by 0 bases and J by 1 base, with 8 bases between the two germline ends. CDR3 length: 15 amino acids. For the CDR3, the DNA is TGTGCCAGCAGCGTAGACGGGATCAGCAATCAGCCCCAGCATTTT. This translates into CASSVDGISNQPQHF.

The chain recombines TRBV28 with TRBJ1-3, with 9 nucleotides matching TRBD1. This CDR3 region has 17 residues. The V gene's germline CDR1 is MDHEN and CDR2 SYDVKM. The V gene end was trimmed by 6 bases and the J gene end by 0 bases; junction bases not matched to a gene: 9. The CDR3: CASRRGGTGSSGNTIYF. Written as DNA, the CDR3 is TGTGCCAGCAGGCGGGGGGGGACAGGGAGCTCTGGAAACACCATATATTTT.

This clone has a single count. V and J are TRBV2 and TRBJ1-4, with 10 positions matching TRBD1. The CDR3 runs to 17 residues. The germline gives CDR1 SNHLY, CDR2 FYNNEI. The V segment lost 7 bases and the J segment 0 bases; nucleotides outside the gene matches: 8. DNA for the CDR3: TGTGCCAGCACGGGCGCGGGACAGGGGACAACTAATGAAAAACTGTTTTTT. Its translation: CASTGAGQGTTNEKLFF.

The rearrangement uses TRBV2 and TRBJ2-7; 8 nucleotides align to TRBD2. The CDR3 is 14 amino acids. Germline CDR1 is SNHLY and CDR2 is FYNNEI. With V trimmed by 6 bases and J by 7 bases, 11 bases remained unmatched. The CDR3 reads CASRSPGGAREQYF. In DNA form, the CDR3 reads TGTGCCAGCAGGTCCCCGGGGGGGGCGCGTGAGCAGTACTTC.

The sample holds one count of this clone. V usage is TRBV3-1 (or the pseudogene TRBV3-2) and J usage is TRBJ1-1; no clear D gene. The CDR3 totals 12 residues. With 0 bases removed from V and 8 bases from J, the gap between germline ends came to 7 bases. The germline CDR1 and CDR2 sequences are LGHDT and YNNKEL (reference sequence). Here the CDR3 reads CASSQEGREAFF. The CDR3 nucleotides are TGTGCCAGCAGCCAAGAAGGCAGGGAAGCTTTCTTT.

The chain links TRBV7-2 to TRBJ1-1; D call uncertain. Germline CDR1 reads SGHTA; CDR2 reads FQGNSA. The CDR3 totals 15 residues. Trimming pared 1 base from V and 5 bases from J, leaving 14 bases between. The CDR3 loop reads CASSLGPGRGTEAFF. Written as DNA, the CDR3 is TGTGCCAGCAGCTTAGGCCCGGGGAGAGGGACTGAAGCTTTCTTT.

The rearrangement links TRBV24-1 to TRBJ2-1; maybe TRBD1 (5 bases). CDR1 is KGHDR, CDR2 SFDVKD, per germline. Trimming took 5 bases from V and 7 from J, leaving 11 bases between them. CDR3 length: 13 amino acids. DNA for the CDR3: TGTGCCACCAGTGTAGGGGAACGTAATGAGCAGTTCTTC. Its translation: CATSVGERNEQFF.

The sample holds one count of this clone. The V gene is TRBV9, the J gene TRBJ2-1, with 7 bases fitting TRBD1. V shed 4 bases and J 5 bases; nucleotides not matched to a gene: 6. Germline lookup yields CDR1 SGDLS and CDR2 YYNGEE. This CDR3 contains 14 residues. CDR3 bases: TGTGCCAGCAGCCAGACAGGGTCGAACAATGAGCAGTTCTTC. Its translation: CASSQTGSNNEQFF.

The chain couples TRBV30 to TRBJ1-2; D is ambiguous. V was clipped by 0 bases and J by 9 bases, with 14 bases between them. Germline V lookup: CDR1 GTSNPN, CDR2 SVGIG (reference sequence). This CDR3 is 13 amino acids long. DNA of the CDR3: TGTGCCTGGAGTGTATACGCCATCCGGAGCTACACCTTC. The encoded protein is CAWSVYAIRSYTF.

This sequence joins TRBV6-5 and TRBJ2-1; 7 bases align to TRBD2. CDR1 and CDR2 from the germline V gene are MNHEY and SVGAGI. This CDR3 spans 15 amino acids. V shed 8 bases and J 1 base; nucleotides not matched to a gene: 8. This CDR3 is CASERSGGSYNEQFF. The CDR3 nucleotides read TGTGCCAGCGAGAGGTCGGGGGGTTCCTACAATGAGCAGTTCTTC.

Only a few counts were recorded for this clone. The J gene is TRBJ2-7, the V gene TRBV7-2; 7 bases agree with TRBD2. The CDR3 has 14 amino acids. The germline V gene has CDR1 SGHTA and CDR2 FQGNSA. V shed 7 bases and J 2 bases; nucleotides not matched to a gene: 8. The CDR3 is CASIPVAGAYEQYF. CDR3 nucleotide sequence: TGTGCCAGCATCCCAGTTGCGGGGGCCTACGAGCAGTACTTC.

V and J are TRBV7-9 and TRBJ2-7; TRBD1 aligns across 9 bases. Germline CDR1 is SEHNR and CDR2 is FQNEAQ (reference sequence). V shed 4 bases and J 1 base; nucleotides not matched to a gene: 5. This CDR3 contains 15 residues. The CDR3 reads CASSSGQGGSYEQYF. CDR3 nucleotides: TGTGCCAGCAGCTCGGGACAGGGAGGGTCCTACGAGCAGTACTTC.

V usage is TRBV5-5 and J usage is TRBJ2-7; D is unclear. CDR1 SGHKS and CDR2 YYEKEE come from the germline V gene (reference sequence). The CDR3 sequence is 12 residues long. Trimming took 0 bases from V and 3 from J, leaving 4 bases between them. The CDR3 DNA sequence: TGTGCCAGCAGCTTGGAATACTACGAGCAGTACTTC. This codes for CASSLEYYEQYF.

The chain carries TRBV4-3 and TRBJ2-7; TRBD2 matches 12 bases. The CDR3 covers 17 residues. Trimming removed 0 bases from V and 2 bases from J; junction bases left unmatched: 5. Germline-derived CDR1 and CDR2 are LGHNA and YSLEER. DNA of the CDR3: TGCGCCAGCAGCCAAGATCTACTAGCGGGAGGCCCCTACGAGCAGTACTTC. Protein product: CASSQDLLAGGPYEQYF.

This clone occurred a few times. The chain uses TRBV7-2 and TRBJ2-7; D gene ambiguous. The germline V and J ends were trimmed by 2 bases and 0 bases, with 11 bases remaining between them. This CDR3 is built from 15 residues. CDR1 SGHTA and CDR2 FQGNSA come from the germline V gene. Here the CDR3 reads CASSLIAVSSYEQYF. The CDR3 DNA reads TGTGCCAGCAGCTTAATCGCGGTCAGCTCCTACGAGCAGTACTTC.

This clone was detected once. CDR3 amino acids: CASTPTGVINTEAFF. The CDR3 coding sequence is TGTGCCAGCACCCCAACAGGGGTAATAAACACTGAAGCTTTCTTT. The chain employs TRBV6-5 and TRBJ1-1; 7 positions agree with TRBD1. The CDR3 is 15 residues long. V lost 7 bases and J lost 2; bases outside the gene matches: 10. Looked up from germline, CDR1 is MNHEY and CDR2 is SVGAGI.

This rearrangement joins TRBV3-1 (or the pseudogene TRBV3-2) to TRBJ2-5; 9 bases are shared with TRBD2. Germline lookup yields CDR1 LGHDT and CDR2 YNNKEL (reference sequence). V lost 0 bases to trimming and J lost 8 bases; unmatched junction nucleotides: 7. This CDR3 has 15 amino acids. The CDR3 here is CASSQDGTSLVTQYF. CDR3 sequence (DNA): TGTGCCAGCAGCCAAGACGGGACTAGCCTAGTTACCCAGTACTTC.

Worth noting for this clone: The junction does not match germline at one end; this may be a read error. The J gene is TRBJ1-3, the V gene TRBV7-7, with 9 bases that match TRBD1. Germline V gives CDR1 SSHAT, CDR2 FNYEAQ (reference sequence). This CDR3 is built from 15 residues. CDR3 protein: CASSKGTGKGNTIYF. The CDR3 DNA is TGTGCTAGCAGCAAAGGGACAGGGAAGGGAAACACCATATATTTT.

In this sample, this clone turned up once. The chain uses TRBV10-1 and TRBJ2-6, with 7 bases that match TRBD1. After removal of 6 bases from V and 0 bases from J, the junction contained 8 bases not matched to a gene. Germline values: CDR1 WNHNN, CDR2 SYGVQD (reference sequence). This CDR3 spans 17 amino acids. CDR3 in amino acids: CASRTWTGLSGANVLTF. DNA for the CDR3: TGCGCCAGCAGAACCTGGACAGGCCTCTCTGGGGCCAACGTCCTGACTTTC.

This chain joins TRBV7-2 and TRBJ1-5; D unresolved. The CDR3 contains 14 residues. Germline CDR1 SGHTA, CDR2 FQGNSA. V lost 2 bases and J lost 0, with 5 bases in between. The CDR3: CASSLSDSNQPQHF. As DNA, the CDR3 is TGTGCCAGCAGCTTATCGGATAGCAATCAGCCCCAGCATTTT.

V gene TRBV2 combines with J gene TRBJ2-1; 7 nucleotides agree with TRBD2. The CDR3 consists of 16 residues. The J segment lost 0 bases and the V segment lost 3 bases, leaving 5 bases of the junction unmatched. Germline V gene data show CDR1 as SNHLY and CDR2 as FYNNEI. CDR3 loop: CASSDQGGSSYNEQFF. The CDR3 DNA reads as TGTGCCAGCAGTGATCAGGGCGGGAGCTCCTACAATGAGCAGTTCTTC. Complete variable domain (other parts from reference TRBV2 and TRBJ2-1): EPEVTQTPSHQVTQMGQEVILRCVPISNHLYFYWYRQILGQKVEFLVSFYNNEISEKSEIFDDQFSVERPDGSNFTLKIRSTKLEDSAMYFCASSDQGGSSYNEQFFGPGTRLTVL.